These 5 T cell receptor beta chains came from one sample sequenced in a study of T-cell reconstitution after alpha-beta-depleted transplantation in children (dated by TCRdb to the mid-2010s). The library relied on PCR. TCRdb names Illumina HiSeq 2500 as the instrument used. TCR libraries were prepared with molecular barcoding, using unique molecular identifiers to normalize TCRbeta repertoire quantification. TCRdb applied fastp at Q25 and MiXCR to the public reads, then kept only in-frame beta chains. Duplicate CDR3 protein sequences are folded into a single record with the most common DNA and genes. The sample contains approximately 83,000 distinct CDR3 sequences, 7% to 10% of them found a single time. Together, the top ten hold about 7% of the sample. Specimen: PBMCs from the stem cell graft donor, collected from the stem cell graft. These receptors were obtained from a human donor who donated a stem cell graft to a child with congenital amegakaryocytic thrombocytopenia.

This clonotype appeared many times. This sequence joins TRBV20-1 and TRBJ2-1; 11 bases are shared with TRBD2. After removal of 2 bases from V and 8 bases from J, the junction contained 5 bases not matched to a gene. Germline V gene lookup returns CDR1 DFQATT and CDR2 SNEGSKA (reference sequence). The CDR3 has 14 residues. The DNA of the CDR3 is TGCAGTGCTAGAAGACTAGCGGGGCGAGATGAGCAGTTCTTC. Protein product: CSARRLAGRDEQFF.

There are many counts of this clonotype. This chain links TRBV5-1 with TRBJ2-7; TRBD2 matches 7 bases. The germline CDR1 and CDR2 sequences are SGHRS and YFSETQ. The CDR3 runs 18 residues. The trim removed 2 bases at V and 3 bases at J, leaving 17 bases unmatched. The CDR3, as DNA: TGCGCCAGCAGCTTCCACCCCGCGGCGGGGGTCGTATTCTACGAGCAGTACTTC. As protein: CASSFHPAAGVVFYEQYF.

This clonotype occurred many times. Here the CDR3 reads CASSHPGPTDTQYF. CDR3 bases: TGTGCCAGCAGCCACCCGGGGCCCACAGATACGCAGTATTTT. V usage is TRBV25-1 and J usage is TRBJ2-3; the D call may be TRBD1 or TRBD2 (5 bases each). Trimming cost V 6 bases and J 2 bases, with 12 bases left between them. The CDR3 consists of 14 residues. The germline V gene has CDR1 MGHDK and CDR2 SYGVNS. The entire variable domain, with the rest obtained from reference TRBV25-1 and TRBJ2-3, is as follows: EADIYQTPRYLVIGTGKKITLECSQTMGHDKMYWYQQDPGMELHLIHYSYGVNSTEKGDLSSESTVSRIRTEHFPLTLESARPSHTSQYLCASSHPGPTDTQYFGPGTRLTVL.

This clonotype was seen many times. The DNA of the CDR3 is TGTGCCAGCCGACAGGGCGCCACTAATGAAAAACTGTTTTTT. This codes for CASRQGATNEKLFF. The rearrangement links TRBV2 to TRBJ1-4, with TRBD1 matching 7 bases. In germline, CDR1 is SNHLY, CDR2 FYNNEI. This CDR3 is 14 amino acids long. V lost 8 bases and J lost 2; bases outside the gene matches: 5.

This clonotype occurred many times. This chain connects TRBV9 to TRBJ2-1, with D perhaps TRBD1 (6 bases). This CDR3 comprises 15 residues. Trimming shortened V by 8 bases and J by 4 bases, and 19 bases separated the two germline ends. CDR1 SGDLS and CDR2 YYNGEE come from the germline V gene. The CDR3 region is CASRPGTSAYNEQFF. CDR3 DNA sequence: TGTGCCAGTAGGCCCGGGACATCAGCTTACAATGAGCAGTTCTTC.